This T cell receptor (beta chain) was sequenced for a study of T cell repertoires in cytomegalovirus infection. Study information: CMV infection together with matching HLA type was indicated by public TCR beta signatures.

To note about this clonotype: Antigen: not known.

TCRdb analysed the reads with MiXCR anew, one entry per CDR3 protein. The sample contains 7,100 or so distinct CDR3 sequences, approximately 60% of which appear only once. Germline V lookup: CDR1 SGHTA, CDR2 FQGNSA. CDR3 length equals 13 residues. The receptor was derived from a human donor in good health (CMV status not recorded). Some clones in this sample may be carry-over from other donors' samples. The rearrangement joins TRBV7-2 to TRBJ2-1, with D perhaps TRBD2 (6 bases). Sequencing input: PBMCs, sequenced either directly or after in vitro stimulation (not recorded which). CDR3 DNA sequence: TGTGCAAGAAGCTTAGCGGCCTACAATGAGCAGTTCTTC. Amino acids: CARSLAAYNEQFF.